The 7 T cell receptor beta chains given below trace back to one sample, sequenced in a study of CD8 T cells in ankylosing spondylitis. From the 5' RACE reads, TCRdb called clonotypes with MiXCR, one entry per CDR3 protein. The table records about 160,000 distinct CDR3 sequences, approximately 20% of them present only once. The sequencing sample was made of blood, either unsorted or a sorted T cell fraction (not recorded which). Receptors originate from a male donor with ankylosing spondylitis or in good health (not recorded which).

This clonotype was detected many times. This chain uses TRBV5-1 with TRBJ1-3; possibly TRBD1 for D (6 bases). The germline V and J ends were trimmed by 0 bases and 0 bases, with 10 bases remaining between them. The germline gives CDR1 SGHRS, CDR2 YFSETQ. The CDR3 length is 16 residues. CDR3 DNA: TGCGCCAGCAGCTTGGGGGACAACAACTCTGGAAACACCATATATTTT. Translating it yields CASSLGDNNSGNTIYF.

The V call is TRBV5-4, the J call TRBJ2-5, with D unclear. V was shortened by 2 bases and J by 1 base, with 9 bases between the two germline ends. Germline-derived CDR1 and CDR2 are SGHNT and YYREEE (reference sequence). CDR3 size: 14 residues. CDR3 coding DNA: TGTGCCAGCAGCTTTGTTCCTTCCCAAGAGACCCAGTACTTC. Protein: CASSFVPSQETQYF.

This clonotype was observed a few times. The chain joins TRBV29-1 to TRBJ2-3; TRBD2 agrees at 7 bases. The CDR3 length is 14 residues. After removal of 1 base from V and 4 bases from J, the junction contained 5 bases not matched to a gene. The germline gives CDR1 SQVTM, CDR2 ANQGSEA. CDR3 nucleotides: TGCAGCGTTGAAGTCGCGGGAGTATCAGATACGCAGTATTTT. Translated, it gives CSVEVAGVSDTQYF.

The chain employs TRBV20-1 and TRBJ2-1, with D possibly being TRBD1 (6 bases). Germline V CDR1 and CDR2: DFQATT, SNEGSKA (reference sequence). Trimming cost V 3 bases and J 6 bases, with 15 bases left between them. The CDR3 is 14 residues long. This CDR3 is CSASFQGKANEQFF. The CDR3 coding sequence is TGCAGTGCTAGCTTCCAGGGGAAGGCCAATGAGCAGTTCTTC.

This clonotype was seen ten or more times. The chain links TRBV20-1 to TRBJ1-5; D is perhaps TRBD1 (5 bases). The V and J ends lost 2 bases and 4 bases respectively, with 9 bases between them. In germline, CDR1 is DFQATT, CDR2 SNEGSKA (reference sequence). There are 13 residues in the CDR3. The DNA of the CDR3 is TGCAGTGCTAGACAGGGCACTAATCAGCCCCAGCATTTT. It translates to CSARQGTNQPQHF.

This chain links TRBV7-2 with TRBJ2-2; tentatively, D is TRBD1 or TRBD2 (6 bases each). There are 16 residues in the CDR3. Germline V CDR1 and CDR2: SGHTA, FQGNSA. V shed 1 base and J shed 4 bases, with 13 bases lying between them. The CDR3 sequence: CASSLVGGLSTGELFF. In DNA, the CDR3 is TGTGCCAGCAGCTTAGTAGGGGGGCTTAGCACCGGGGAGCTGTTTTTT.

This clonotype was picked up many times. The chain combines TRBV5-1 with TRBJ2-1; the D is unclear. This CDR3 has 13 residues. The ends were cut back, 0 bases at V and 8 bases at J, with 9 bases in the middle. Germline lookup yields CDR1 SGHRS and CDR2 YFSETQ. The CDR3 nucleotides are TGCGCCAGCAGCTTGGGGTGGAGAGATGAGCAGTTCTTC. Amino acid sequence: CASSLGWRDEQFF.